What follows are 24 T cell receptor beta chains derived from one specimen sequenced in a study of cytomegalovirus exposure and HLA in healthy donors (dated by TCRdb to about 2017). Library construction relied on the immunoSEQ multiplex PCR assay. Entries here come from immuneACCESS through TCRdb and include only in-frame sequences with V and J called. Some clones fail to appear in such tables; in the studies checked, an unresolved V gene covers under half of the shortfall, and the cause of the remainder is unknown. The sample profile shows about 160,000 clones; roughly 90% of them were found once. The ten most abundant clones make up 9% to 12% of the sample. Sequenced sample: PBMCs. The source is a woman between 18 and 29 years old in good health and CMV-seropositive.

This clone was seen once. The chain combines TRBV19 with TRBJ1-1; the match to TRBD1 covers 7 bases. Germline loops: CDR1 LNHDA, CDR2 SQIVND (reference sequence). V was clipped by 4 bases and J by 2 bases; unmatched bases: 10. The CDR3 extends over 16 amino acids. Here the CDR3 reads CASSTRYRGGNTEAFF. For the CDR3, the DNA is TGTGCCAGTAGTACTAGATACAGGGGAGGAAACACTGAAGCTTTCTTT.

This clone was recorded many times. V usage is TRBV11-3 and J usage is TRBJ2-6; 7 bases are a match to TRBD2. The length of the CDR3 is 17 residues. V was pared by 1 base and J by 0 bases, with 3 bases of the junction left unmatched. Germline V gives CDR1 SGHNT, CDR2 YENEEA. CDR3 in DNA: TGTGCCAGCAGCTTAGGCGGGAGCTTCTCTGGGGCCAACGTCCTGACTTTC. Amino acid sequence: CASSLGGSFSGANVLTF.

The CDR3 loop is CASSASGTSYEQYF. CDR3 in DNA: TGTGCCAGCAGCGCCAGCGGAACCTCCTACGAGCAGTACTTC. The genes are TRBV9 and TRBJ2-7, with TRBD2 as a possible D gene (5 bases). CDR1 SGDLS and CDR2 YYNGEE come from the germline V gene. This CDR3 is 14 amino acids long. Trimming took off 3 bases at V and 0 bases at J, with 10 bases between the two ends.

CDR3 DNA sequence: TGTGCCAGTAGTATCGACAGGCTCGCTGAAGCTTTCTTT. This encodes CASSIDRLAEAFF. This rearrangement joins TRBV19 to TRBJ1-1, with TRBD1 as a possible D gene (6 bases). The CDR3 runs 13 residues. Germline-derived CDR1 and CDR2 are LNHDA and SQIVND (reference sequence). Trimming pared 3 bases from V and 6 bases from J, leaving 11 bases between.

CDR3 sequence (DNA): TGTGCCAGCAGTTACCCAGGACAGGGAGGCACTGAAGCTTTCTTT. Encoded protein: CASSYPGQGGTEAFF. The V and J genes are TRBV6-6 and TRBJ1-1; 8 nucleotides align to TRBD1. This CDR3 region has 15 residues. Looked up from germline, CDR1 is MNHNY and CDR2 is SVGAGI (reference sequence). Germline trimming cut 2 bases from V and 4 bases from J; bases unmatched to any gene: 6.

CDR3 loop: CASSKTGGVKWVYGYTF. The CDR3 DNA reads TGTGCCAGCAGTAAGACAGGGGGCGTTAAATGGGTGTATGGCTACACCTTC. This chain connects TRBV2 to TRBJ1-2; TRBD1 matches at 10 bases. The CDR3 consists of 17 residues. V lost 5 bases and J lost 5; bases outside the gene matches: 14. Germline V CDR1 and CDR2: SNHLY, FYNNEI.

The J gene is TRBJ2-2, the V gene TRBV13, with 7 bases aligning to TRBD2. J lost 11 bases, V lost 1 base, and 7 bases had no gene match. The CDR3 is made up of 14 amino acids. Germline CDR1 PRHDT, CDR2 FYEKMQ (reference sequence). The CDR3 spells CASSLAGGFGELFF. CDR3 sequence (DNA): TGTGCCAGCAGCTTAGCGGGAGGCTTCGGAGAGCTGTTTTTT. The full variable domain, in which reference TRBV13 and TRBJ2-2 provide the parts outside the CDR3, is AAGVIQSPRHLIKEKRETATLKCYPIPRHDTVYWYQQGPGQDPQFLISFYEKMQSDKGSIPDRFSAQQFSDYHSELNMSSLELGDSALYFCASSLAGGFGELFFGEGSRLTVL.

The rearrangement joins TRBV25-1 to TRBJ1-4; D possibly corresponds to TRBD1 (6 bases). The CDR3 extends over 15 amino acids. Germline CDR1 is MGHDK and CDR2 is SYGVNS. Deletions cut 6 bases from V and 5 bases from J, with 16 bases between. DNA of the CDR3: TGTGCCAGCAGCGCCTGGGGACACCTAAATGAAAAACTGTTTTTT. It encodes CASSAWGHLNEKLFF.

The gene calls are TRBV6-6 and TRBJ1-5; no firm D call. CDR1 and CDR2 from the germline V gene are MNHNY and SVGAGI (reference sequence). This CDR3 comprises 15 residues. The germline V and J ends were trimmed by 8 bases and 3 bases, with 17 bases remaining between them. CDR3 in amino acids: CASRFRGGDNQPQHF. For the CDR3, the DNA is TGTGCCAGCCGTTTTCGTGGAGGTGACAATCAGCCCCAGCATTTT.

Concerning this clone itself: One end of the junction fails to match germline, which may point to a read error. The V and J genes are TRBV4-3 and TRBJ2-5; 10 bases line up with TRBD1. This CDR3 is 18 amino acids long. Germline-derived CDR1 and CDR2 are LGHNA and YSLEER. The CDR3 sequence is CASSQDWGTGAAQGTQYF. The CDR3, as DNA: TGCGCCAGCAGCCAAGATTGGGGGACAGGGGCCGCCCAAGGGACCCAGTACTTC.

The V and J genes are TRBV7-8 and TRBJ2-4; possibly TRBD1 for D (6 bases). Germline V CDR1 and CDR2: SGHVS, FQNEAQ. V was clipped by 2 bases and J by 0 bases, with 14 bases between them. The CDR3 contains 17 residues. In nucleotides, the CDR3 is TGTGCCAGCAGCTTATTTAGCACAGGGCTAGCCAAAAACATTCAGTACTTC. Translating it yields CASSLFSTGLAKNIQYF.

CDR3 DNA sequence: TGTGCCAGCAGTGTAGGACAGAGGGCGGAGACCCAGTACTTC. It encodes CASSVGQRAETQYF. V and J are TRBV2 and TRBJ2-5, with a possible D match to TRBD1 (6 bases). V was trimmed by 4 bases and J by 5 bases, leaving 14 bases between them. The CDR3 is 14 amino acids. Germline CDR1 and CDR2: SNHLY and FYNNEI.

CDR3 sequence reads: CASSEGQGFGEQFF. The CDR3 DNA follows: TGCGCCAGCAGTGAGGGACAGGGATTTGGTGAGCAGTTCTTC. The chain links TRBV10-2 to TRBJ2-1; 8 positions agree with TRBD1. The V gene end was trimmed by 2 bases and the J gene end by 9 bases; junction bases not matched to a gene: 6. Germline CDR1 reads WSHSY; CDR2 reads SAAADI. This CDR3 has 14 amino acids.

The chain couples TRBV30 to TRBJ1-1; D gene unclear. The germline gives CDR1 GTSNPN, CDR2 SVGIG (reference sequence). This CDR3 has 12 residues. Between the trimmed V and J ends, which lost 2 bases and 2 bases, there was a span of 6 bases. The CDR3 loop reads CAWSLRNTEAFF. The DNA of the CDR3 is TGTGCCTGGAGTTTGAGAAACACTGAAGCTTTCTTT.

A single count supports this clone. The V and J genes are TRBV6-5 and TRBJ2-1; 7 bases line up with TRBD2. This CDR3 is built from 16 residues. With 2 bases clipped from V and 6 bases from J, the junction kept 10 bases outside the gene matches. Germline V gives CDR1 MNHEY, CDR2 SVGAGI. CDR3 DNA: TGTGCCAGCAGTTACGATCCGAGCGGGATGCCCAATGAGCAGTTCTTC. It specifies CASSYDPSGMPNEQFF.

The J gene is TRBJ2-3, the V gene TRBV6-5, with a tentative D call TRBD2 (6 bases). The germline V and J ends were trimmed by 7 bases and 5 bases, with 16 bases remaining between them. The germline CDR1 and CDR2 sequences are MNHEY and SVGAGI. The CDR3 is 14 residues long. CDR3 nucleotides: TGTGCCAGCAATCCGGGACTTGGAAAAGATACGCAGTATTTT. The encoded protein is CASNPGLGKDTQYF.

The V gene is TRBV5-1, the J gene TRBJ2-1, with a weak D call TRBD2 (5 bases). The CDR3 loop spans 13 amino acids. V lost 6 bases to trimming and J lost 3 bases, with 10 bases between them. Germline lookup yields CDR1 SGHRS and CDR2 YFSETQ. The CDR3 DNA follows: TGCGCCAGCAAGGACGGGAACTACAATGAGCAGTTCTTC. This gives the protein CASKDGNYNEQFF.

J is TRBJ1-2 and V is TRBV5-6, with D uncertain. The CDR3 length is 12 residues. The V end lost 0 bases, the J end lost 6 bases, and 6 bases lay between the germline ends. Germline values: CDR1 SGHDT, CDR2 YYEEEE. CDR3 sequence reads: CASSLGHNGYTF. CDR3 DNA: TGTGCCAGCAGCTTGGGGCATAATGGCTACACCTTC. The full variable domain, rest sourced from reference TRBV5-6 and TRBJ1-2, is DAGVTQSPTHLIKTRGQQVTLRCSPKSGHDTVSWYQQALGQGPQFIFQYYEEEERQRGNFPDRFSGHQFPNYSSELNVNALLLGDSALYLCASSLGHNGYTFGSGTRLTVV.

The chain combines TRBV5-1 with TRBJ2-7, with 8 bases that match TRBD1. Germline V lookup: CDR1 SGHRS, CDR2 YFSETQ. This CDR3 is built from 13 residues. V was pared by 4 bases and J by 3 bases, with 3 bases of the junction left unmatched. CDR3 nucleotides: TGCGCCAGCAGCCCGGGACAGGACTACGAGCAGTACTTC. Protein sequence: CASSPGQDYEQYF.

This clone was seen just once. This chain connects TRBV9 to TRBJ2-7; 8 bases are shared with TRBD1. V dropped 2 bases and J dropped 5; count of bases not matched to a gene: 6. The CDR3 consists of 14 residues. Germline V gives CDR1 SGDLS, CDR2 YYNGEE. In nucleotides, the CDR3 is TGTGCCAGCAGCGTTTCAGGGGGCCTCAACGAGCAGTACTTC. This gives the protein CASSVSGGLNEQYF.

This chain uses TRBV11-2 with TRBJ2-4, with 8 bases that match TRBD1. The V and J ends lost 3 bases and 0 bases, in that order; junction bases with no gene match: 13. There are 19 residues in the CDR3. The V gene's germline CDR1 is SGHAT and CDR2 FQNNGV. The CDR3 reads CASSLRQGSYELAKNIQYF. The CDR3 DNA is TGTGCCAGCAGCTTGAGACAGGGGAGCTACGAACTAGCCAAAAACATTCAGTACTTC.

V gene TRBV9 combines with J gene TRBJ1-4; a possible D gene is TRBD1 (6 bases). The length of the CDR3 is 15 residues. Germline lookup yields CDR1 SGDLS and CDR2 YYNGEE. V was cut by 3 bases and J by 0 bases, with 9 bases left in between. CDR3 amino acids: CASSGTEATNEKLFF. The CDR3 bases are TGTGCCAGCAGCGGGACAGAAGCAACTAATGAAAAACTGTTTTTT.

The chain uses TRBV15 and TRBJ2-3, with D possibly matching TRBD1 (6 bases). V lost 1 base and J lost 1, with 12 bases in between. The germline V gene encodes CDR1 LNHNV and CDR2 YYDKDF (reference sequence). This CDR3 comprises 16 residues. Here the CDR3 DNA reads TGTGCCACCAGCAGAGCCTCAGGGGCTGGCACAGATACGCAGTATTTT. Its translation: CATSRASGAGTDTQYF.

The genes are TRBV11-2 and TRBJ1-5; 8 nucleotides match TRBD1. This CDR3 has 13 amino acids. Germline V lookup: CDR1 SGHAT, CDR2 FQNNGV. Trimming at V came to 0 bases and at J to 15 bases, leaving 7 bases not matched to a gene. In DNA, the CDR3 is TGTGCCAGCAGCTTAGATAGGACAGGGACCTTGCATTTT. Translating it yields CASSLDRTGTLHF.